This is a list of T cell receptor beta chains from one sample in a study of T cell responses to AZD1222 COVID-19 vaccine. Sequenced by immunoSEQ multiplex PCR; TCRdb stores in-frame clones only, minus some. Among over 45,000 clones listed, 80% to 90% were seen once. Here the sequenced sample was peripheral blood, taken on day 0 of AZD1222 vaccination. These receptors came from an adult in good health. Both conserved end residues are part of each CDR3. The D gene is left open where the match is weak. Size tells how often a clone was seen (once, few, many) or the class of an expanded clone, and some rows leave it out.

j_gene: TRBJ2-1
abundance: .
v_gene: TRBV4-2
d_gene: .
CDR3nt: TGTGCCAGCAGCCAAGTCGAGCGGGCGGATGAGCAGTTCTTC
CDR3aa: CASSQVERADEQFF

j_gene: TRBJ1-5
abundance: .
v_gene: TRBV27
d_gene: TRBD1
CDR3nt: TGTGCCAGCAGTTTTGGCAGGGGGTATCAGCCCCAGCATTTT
CDR3aa: CASSFGRGYQPQHF

j_gene: TRBJ2-5
abundance: .
v_gene: TRBV5-1
d_gene: TRBD1
CDR3nt: TGCGCCAGCAGCTTGCCAGGGGGAGAGACCCAGTACTTC
CDR3aa: CASSLPGGETQYF

j_gene: TRBJ2-3
abundance: .
v_gene: TRBV12-1
d_gene: .
CDR3nt: TGTGCCAGCAGCTTTGCCATCACTAGCGGGAGGCCCTCTCCCGAGAGCACAGATACGCAGTATTTT
CDR3aa: CASSFAITSGRPSPESTDTQYF

j_gene: TRBJ1-1
abundance: .
v_gene: TRBV5-1
d_gene: TRBD1
CDR3nt: TGCGCCAGCAGCCGCGGCGGGTGGGACAGCAACACTGAAGCTTTCTTT
CDR3aa: CASSRGGWDSNTEAFF

j_gene: TRBJ1-1
abundance: .
v_gene: TRBV9
d_gene: .
CDR3nt: TGTGCCAGCAGCGTAACAGGGAACACTGAAGCTTTCTTT
CDR3aa: CASSVTGNTEAFF

j_gene: TRBJ2-1
abundance: .
v_gene: TRBV21-1
d_gene: .
CDR3nt: TGTGCCAGCTTACCGGGACTAGCGGGAGGGCCTCACAATGAGCAGTTCTTC
CDR3aa: CASLPGLAGGPHNEQFF

j_gene: TRBJ2-7
abundance: .
v_gene: TRBV28
d_gene: TRBD2
CDR3nt: TGTGCCAGCATCCGGGGGGGCGCAGGCCCCTCCTACGAGCAGTACTTC
CDR3aa: CASIRGGAGPSYEQYF

j_gene: TRBJ1-4
abundance: .
v_gene: TRBV2
d_gene: .
CDR3nt: TGTGCCAGCAGCCTAAAAAATGAAAAACTGTTTTTT
CDR3aa: CASSLKNEKLFF

j_gene: TRBJ2-1
abundance: once
v_gene: TRBV10-3
d_gene: TRBD1
CDR3nt: TGTGCCATCAGTGTCGGGACAGGGGATAAGCATGAGCAGTTCTTC
CDR3aa: CAISVGTGDKHEQFF

j_gene: TRBJ1-1
abundance: .
v_gene: TRBV11-2
d_gene: .
CDR3nt: TGTGCCAGCAGCTTAGGGGGGGGAATTAGGACTGAAGCTTTCTTT
CDR3aa: CASSLGGGIRTEAFF

j_gene: TRBJ2-7
abundance: .
v_gene: TRBV19
d_gene: .
CDR3nt: TGTGCCAGTAGTAGGGACTCACTCTCCTACGAGCAGTACTTC
CDR3aa: CASSRDSLSYEQYF

j_gene: TRBJ1-1
abundance: .
v_gene: TRBV10-2
d_gene: TRBD1
CDR3nt: TGCGCCAGCAGTGGTGGGACAGGGGGCGGTGAAGCTTTCTTT
CDR3aa: CASSGGTGGGEAFF

j_gene: TRBJ2-1
abundance: .
v_gene: TRBV2
d_gene: .
CDR3nt: TGTGCCAGCAGAGAAGAGTACAATGAGCAGTTCTTC
CDR3aa: CASREEYNEQFF

j_gene: TRBJ1-1
abundance: .
v_gene: TRBV6-5
d_gene: .
CDR3nt: TGTGCCAGCAGTTACTCAGTATCGGGGGACACTGAAGCTTTCTTT
CDR3aa: CASSYSVSGDTEAFF

j_gene: TRBJ2-2
abundance: .
v_gene: TRBV3-1/TRBV3-2
d_gene: TRBD2
CDR3nt: TGTGCCAGCAGCCAGGAGGGCGGGGGAAGGCTGTTTTTT
CDR3aa: CASSQEGGGRLFF

j_gene: TRBJ1-1
abundance: .
v_gene: TRBV9
d_gene: .
CDR3nt: TGTGCCAGCAGCCCAAATGGGGCACCGAACACTGAAGCTTTCTTT
CDR3aa: CASSPNGAPNTEAFF

j_gene: TRBJ1-1
abundance: .
v_gene: TRBV29-1
d_gene: .
CDR3nt: TGCAGCGTGGCAGGACAGAAGGCAAACACTGAAGCTTTCTTT
CDR3aa: CSVAGQKANTEAFF

j_gene: TRBJ2-2
abundance: .
v_gene: TRBV10-3
d_gene: .
CDR3nt: TGTGCCATCGGGGACTTAGTCACCGGGGAGCTGTTTTTT
CDR3aa: CAIGDLVTGELFF

j_gene: TRBJ2-7
abundance: .
v_gene: TRBV6-1
d_gene: TRBD1
CDR3nt: TGTGCCAGCAGTGACGCTGCCGGGACAGCGTACGAGCAGTACTTC
CDR3aa: CASSDAAGTAYEQYF

j_gene: TRBJ2-1
abundance: .
v_gene: TRBV19
d_gene: .
CDR3nt: TGTGCCAGTAGTATAGGGACCGGGTCCCCCGGGAGTGAGCAGTTCTTC
CDR3aa: CASSIGTGSPGSEQFF

j_gene: TRBJ1-2
abundance: .
v_gene: TRBV12-3/TRBV12-4
d_gene: TRBD1
CDR3nt: TGTGCCAGCAGCTACAGGGGCGGCTACACCTTC
CDR3aa: CASSYRGGYTF

j_gene: TRBJ2-7
abundance: .
v_gene: TRBV6-1
d_gene: .
CDR3nt: TGTGCCAGCAGTGAAAGATACGAGCAGTACTTC
CDR3aa: CASSERYEQYF